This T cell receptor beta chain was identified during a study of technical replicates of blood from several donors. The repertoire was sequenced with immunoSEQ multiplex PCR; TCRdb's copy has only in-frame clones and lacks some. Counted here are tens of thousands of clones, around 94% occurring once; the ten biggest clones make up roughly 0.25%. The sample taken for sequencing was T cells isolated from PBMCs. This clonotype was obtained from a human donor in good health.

CDR3 sequence: CASRQTGQAQETQYF. The DNA for the CDR3 is TGTGCCAGCAGACAGACAGGGCAGGCGCAAGAGACCCAGTACTTC. The genes are TRBV6-5 and TRBJ2-5; TRBD1 agrees at 7 bases. Germline V gives CDR1 MNHEY, CDR2 SVGAGI. CDR3 length: 15 amino acids. The trim removed 6 bases at V and 2 bases at J, leaving 9 bases unmatched.